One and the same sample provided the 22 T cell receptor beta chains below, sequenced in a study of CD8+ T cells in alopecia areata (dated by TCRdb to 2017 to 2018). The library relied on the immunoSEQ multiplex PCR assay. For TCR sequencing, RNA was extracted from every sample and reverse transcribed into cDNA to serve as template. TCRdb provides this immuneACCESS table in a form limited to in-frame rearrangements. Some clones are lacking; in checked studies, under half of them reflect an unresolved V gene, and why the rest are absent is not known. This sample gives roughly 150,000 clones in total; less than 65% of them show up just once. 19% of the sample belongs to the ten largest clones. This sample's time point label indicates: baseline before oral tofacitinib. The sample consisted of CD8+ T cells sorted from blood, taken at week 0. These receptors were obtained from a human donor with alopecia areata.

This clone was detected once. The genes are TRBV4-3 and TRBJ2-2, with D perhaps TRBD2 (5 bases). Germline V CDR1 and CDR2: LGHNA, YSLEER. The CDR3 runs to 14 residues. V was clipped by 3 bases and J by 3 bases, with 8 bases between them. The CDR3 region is CASSQVGDTGELFF. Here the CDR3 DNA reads TGCGCCAGCAGCCAGGTCGGGGACACCGGGGAGCTGTTTTTT.

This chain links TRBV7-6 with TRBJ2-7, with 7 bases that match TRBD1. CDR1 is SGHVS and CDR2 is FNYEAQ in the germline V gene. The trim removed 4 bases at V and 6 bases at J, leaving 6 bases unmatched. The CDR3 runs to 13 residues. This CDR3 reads CASSSRTGSEQYF. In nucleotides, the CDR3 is TGTGCCAGCAGCTCCCGGACAGGTTCCGAGCAGTACTTC.

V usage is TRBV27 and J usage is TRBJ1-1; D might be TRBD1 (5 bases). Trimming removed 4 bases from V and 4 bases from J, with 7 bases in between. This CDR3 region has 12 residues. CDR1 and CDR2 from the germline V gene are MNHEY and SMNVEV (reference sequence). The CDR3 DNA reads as TGTGCCAGCAGTTGGGGCAGCACTGAAGCTTTCTTT. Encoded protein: CASSWGSTEAFF.

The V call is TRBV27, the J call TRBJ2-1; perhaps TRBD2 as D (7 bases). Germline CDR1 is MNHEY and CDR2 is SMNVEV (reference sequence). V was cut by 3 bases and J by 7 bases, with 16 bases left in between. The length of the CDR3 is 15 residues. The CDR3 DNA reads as TGTGCCAGCAGTTTTTCCGGGGGGCTTGGGAATGAGCAGTTCTTC. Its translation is CASSFSGGLGNEQFF.

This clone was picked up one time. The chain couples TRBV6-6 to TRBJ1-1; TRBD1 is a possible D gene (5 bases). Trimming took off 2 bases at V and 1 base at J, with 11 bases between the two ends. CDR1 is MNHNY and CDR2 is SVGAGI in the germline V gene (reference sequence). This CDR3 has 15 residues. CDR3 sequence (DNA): TGTGCCAGCAGTTACGGGGGTGGGAAGAACACTGAAGCTTTCTTT. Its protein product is CASSYGGGKNTEAFF.

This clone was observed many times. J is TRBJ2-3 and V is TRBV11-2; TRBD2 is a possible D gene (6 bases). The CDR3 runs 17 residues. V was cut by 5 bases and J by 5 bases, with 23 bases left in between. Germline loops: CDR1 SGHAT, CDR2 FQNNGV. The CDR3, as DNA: TGTGCCAGCAGCCCTTTGGTGGGACTCGGGGGTAAAGATACGCAGTATTTT. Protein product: CASSPLVGLGGKDTQYF.

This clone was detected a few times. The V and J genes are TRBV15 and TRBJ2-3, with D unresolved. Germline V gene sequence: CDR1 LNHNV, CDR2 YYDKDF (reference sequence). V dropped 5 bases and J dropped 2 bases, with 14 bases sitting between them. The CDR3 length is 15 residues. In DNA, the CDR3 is TGTGCCACCAGCGTTGGGATTTCCCCCACAGATACGCAGTATTTT. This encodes CATSVGISPTDTQYF.

CDR3 sequence reads: CASSQGRGIGRNEQYF. DNA of the CDR3: TGTGCCAGCAGCCAAGGACGAGGGATCGGCCGAAACGAGCAGTACTTC. The rearrangement uses TRBV14 and TRBJ2-7, with a possible D match to TRBD2 (5 bases). The CDR3 runs 16 residues. Germline loops: CDR1 SGHDN, CDR2 FVKESK. V was clipped by 1 base and J by 5 bases, with 18 bases between them.

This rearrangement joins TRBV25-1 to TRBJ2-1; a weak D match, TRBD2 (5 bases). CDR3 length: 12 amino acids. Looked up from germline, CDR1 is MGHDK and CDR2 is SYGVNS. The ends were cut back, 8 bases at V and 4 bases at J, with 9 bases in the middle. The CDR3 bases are TGTGCCAGCGGGGAGAGGTACAATGAGCAGTTCTTC. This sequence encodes CASGERYNEQFF.

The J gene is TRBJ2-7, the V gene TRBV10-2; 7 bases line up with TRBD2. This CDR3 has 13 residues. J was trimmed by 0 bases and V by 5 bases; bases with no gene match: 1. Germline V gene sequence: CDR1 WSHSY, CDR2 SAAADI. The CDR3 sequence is CASSTGGSYEQYF. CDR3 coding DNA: TGCGCCAGCAGTACGGGGGGCTCCTACGAGCAGTACTTC.

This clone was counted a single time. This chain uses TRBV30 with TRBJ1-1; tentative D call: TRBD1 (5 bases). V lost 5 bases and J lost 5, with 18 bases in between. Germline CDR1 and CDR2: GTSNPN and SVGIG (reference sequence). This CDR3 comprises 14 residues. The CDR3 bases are TGTGCCTGGTCCCACGGCGGCAGGGTGACTGAAGCTTTCTTT. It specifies CAWSHGGRVTEAFF.

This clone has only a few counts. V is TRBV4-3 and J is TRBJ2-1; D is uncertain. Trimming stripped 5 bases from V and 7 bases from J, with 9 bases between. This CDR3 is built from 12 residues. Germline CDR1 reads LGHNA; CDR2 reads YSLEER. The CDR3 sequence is CASSAPGNEQFF. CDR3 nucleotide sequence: TGCGCCAGCAGCGCCCCCGGGAATGAGCAGTTCTTC.

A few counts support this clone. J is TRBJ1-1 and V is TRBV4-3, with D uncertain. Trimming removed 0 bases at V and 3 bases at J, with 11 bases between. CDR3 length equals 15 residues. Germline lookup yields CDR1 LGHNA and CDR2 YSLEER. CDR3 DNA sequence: TGCGCCAGCAGCCAAGAAAGGGCCAGTCACACTGAAGCTTTCTTT. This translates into CASSQERASHTEAFF.

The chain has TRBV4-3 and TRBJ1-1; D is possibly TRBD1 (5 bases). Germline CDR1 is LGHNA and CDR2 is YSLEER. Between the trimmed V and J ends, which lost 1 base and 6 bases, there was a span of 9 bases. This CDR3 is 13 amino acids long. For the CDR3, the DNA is TGCGCCAGCAGCCAAGGTGGGGGGTCTGAAGCTTTCTTT. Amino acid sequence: CASSQGGGSEAFF.

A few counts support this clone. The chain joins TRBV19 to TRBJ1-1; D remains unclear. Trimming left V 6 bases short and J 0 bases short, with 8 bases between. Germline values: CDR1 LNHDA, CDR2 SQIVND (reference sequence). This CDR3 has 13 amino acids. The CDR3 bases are TGTGCCAGTAGGGATGGAGTGAACACTGAAGCTTTCTTT. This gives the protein CASRDGVNTEAFF.

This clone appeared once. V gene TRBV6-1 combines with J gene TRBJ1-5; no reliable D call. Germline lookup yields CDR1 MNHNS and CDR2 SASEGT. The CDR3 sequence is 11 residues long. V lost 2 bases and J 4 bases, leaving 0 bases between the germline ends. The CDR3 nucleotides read TGTGCCAGCAGTGAAAATCAGCCCCAGCATTTT. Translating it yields CASSENQPQHF.

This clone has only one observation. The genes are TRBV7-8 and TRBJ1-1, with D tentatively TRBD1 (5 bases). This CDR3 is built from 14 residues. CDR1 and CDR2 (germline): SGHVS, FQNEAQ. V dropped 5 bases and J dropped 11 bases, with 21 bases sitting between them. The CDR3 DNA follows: TGTGCCAGCAGCGGAGAGGGGACGCCGAGGACGGCTTTCTTT. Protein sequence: CASSGEGTPRTAFF.

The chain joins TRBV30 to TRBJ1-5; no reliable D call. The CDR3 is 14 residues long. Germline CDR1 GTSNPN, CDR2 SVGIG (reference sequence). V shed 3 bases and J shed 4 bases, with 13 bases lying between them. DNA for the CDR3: TGTGCCTGGAGCGATATCTTGGGGAATCAGCCCCAGCATTTT. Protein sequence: CAWSDILGNQPQHF.

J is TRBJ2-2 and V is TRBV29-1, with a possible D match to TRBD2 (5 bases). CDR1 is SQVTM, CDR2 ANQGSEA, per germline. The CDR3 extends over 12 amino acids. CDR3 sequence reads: CGRSSPTGELFF. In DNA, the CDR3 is TGCGGAAGGTCTAGCCCCACCGGGGAGCTGTTTTTT.

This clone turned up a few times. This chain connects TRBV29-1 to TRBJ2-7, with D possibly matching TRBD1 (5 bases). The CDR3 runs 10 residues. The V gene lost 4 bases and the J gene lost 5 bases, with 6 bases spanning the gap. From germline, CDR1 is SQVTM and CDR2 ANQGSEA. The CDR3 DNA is TGCAGCGTTGTCAGGGACGAGCAGTACTTC. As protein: CSVVRDEQYF.

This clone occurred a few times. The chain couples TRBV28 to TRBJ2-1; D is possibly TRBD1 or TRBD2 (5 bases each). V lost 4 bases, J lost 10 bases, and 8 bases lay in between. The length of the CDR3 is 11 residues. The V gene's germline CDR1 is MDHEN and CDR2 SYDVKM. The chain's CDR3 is CASSWGSEQFF. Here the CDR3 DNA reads TGTGCCAGCAGTTGGGGGTCCGAGCAGTTCTTC.

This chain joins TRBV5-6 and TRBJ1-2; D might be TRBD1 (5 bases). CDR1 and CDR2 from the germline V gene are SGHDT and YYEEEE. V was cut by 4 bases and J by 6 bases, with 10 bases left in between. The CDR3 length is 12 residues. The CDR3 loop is CASSPRGNGYTF. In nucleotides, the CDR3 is TGTGCCAGCAGCCCCCGGGGGAATGGCTACACCTTC.